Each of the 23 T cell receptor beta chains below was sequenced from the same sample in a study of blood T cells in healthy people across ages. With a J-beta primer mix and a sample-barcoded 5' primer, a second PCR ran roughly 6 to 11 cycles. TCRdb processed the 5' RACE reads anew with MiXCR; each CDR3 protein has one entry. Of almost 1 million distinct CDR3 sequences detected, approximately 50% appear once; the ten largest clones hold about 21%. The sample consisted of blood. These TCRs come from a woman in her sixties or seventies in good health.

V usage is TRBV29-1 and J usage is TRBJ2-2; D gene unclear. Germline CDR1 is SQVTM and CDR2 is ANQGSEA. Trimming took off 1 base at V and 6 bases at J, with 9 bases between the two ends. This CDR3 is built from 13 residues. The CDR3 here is CSVEVGWAGELFF. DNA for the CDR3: TGCAGCGTTGAAGTAGGGTGGGCCGGGGAGCTGTTTTTT.

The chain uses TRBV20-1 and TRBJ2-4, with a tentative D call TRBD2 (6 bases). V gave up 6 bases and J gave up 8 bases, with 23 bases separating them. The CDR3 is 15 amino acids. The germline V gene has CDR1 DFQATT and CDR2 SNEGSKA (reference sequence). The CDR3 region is CSAHVASAIRDIQYF. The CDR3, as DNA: TGCAGTGCCCATGTGGCTAGCGCGATACGGGACATTCAGTACTTC.

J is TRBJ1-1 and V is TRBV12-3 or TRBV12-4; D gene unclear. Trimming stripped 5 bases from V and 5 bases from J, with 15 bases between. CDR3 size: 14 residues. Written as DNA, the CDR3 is TGTGCCAGCAGTCTCCAACCCTTTAGGACTGAAGCTTTCTTT. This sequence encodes CASSLQPFRTEAFF.

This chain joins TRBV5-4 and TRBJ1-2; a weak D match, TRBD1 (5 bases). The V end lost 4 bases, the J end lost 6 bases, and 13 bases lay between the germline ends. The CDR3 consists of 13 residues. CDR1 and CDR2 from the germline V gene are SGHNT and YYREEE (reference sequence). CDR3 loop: CASSVEGVNGYTF. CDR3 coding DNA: TGTGCCAGCAGCGTGGAAGGGGTGAATGGCTACACCTTC. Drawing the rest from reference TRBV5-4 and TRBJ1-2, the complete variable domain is ETGVTQSPTHLIKTRGQQVTLRCSSQSGHNTVSWYQQALGQGPQFIFQYYREEENGRGNFPPRFSGLQFPNYSSELNVNALELDDSALYLCASSVEGVNGYTFGSGTRLTVV.

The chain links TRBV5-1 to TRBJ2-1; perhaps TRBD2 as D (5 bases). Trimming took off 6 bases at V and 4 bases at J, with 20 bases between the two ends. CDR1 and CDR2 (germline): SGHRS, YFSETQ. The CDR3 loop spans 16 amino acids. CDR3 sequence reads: CASTSIEAAGYNEQFF. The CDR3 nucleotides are TGCGCCAGCACGTCTATCGAAGCGGCCGGGTACAATGAGCAGTTCTTC.

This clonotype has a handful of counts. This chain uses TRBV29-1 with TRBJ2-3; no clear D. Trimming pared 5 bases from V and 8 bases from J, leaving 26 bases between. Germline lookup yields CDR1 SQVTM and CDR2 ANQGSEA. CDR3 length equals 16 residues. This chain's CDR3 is CSVLHPDPRAAGTQYF. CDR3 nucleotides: TGCAGCGTTTTGCATCCCGACCCTCGCGCCGCCGGTACGCAGTATTTT.

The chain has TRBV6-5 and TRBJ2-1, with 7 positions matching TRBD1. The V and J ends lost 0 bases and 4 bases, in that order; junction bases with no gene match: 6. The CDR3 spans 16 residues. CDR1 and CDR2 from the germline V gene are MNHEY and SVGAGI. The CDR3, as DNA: TGTGCCAGCAGTTACTCGATGGGACAGCAATACAATGAGCAGTTCTTC. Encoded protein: CASSYSMGQQYNEQFF.

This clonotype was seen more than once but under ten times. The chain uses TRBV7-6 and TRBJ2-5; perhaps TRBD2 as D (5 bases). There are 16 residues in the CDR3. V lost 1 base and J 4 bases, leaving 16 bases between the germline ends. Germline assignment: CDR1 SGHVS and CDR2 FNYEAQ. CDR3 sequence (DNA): TGTGCCAGCAGCTTAGTCGGGCGACCTGGGAGAGAGACCCAGTACTTC. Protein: CASSLVGRPGRETQYF.

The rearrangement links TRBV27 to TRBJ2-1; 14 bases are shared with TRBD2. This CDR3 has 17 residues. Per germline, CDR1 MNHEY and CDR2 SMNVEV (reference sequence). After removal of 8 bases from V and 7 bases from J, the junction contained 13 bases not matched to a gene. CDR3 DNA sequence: TGTGCCAGCCTCAGACTAGCGGGAGGGCGGCTAGGAAATGAGCAGTTCTTC. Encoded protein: CASLRLAGGRLGNEQFF.

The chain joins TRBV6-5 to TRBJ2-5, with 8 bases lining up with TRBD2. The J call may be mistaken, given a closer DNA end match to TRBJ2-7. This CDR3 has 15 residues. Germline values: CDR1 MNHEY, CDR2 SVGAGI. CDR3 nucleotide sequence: TGTGCCAGCAGTTACGGGGGGACTAGTGGGTACGAGCAGTACTTC. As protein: CASSYGGTSGYEQYF.

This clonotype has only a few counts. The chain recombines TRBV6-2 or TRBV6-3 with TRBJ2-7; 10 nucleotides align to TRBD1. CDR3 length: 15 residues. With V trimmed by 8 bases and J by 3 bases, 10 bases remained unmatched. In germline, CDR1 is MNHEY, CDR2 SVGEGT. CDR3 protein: CASHTRDRGVYEQYF. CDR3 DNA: TGTGCCAGCCACACCCGGGACAGGGGAGTCTACGAGCAGTACTTC.

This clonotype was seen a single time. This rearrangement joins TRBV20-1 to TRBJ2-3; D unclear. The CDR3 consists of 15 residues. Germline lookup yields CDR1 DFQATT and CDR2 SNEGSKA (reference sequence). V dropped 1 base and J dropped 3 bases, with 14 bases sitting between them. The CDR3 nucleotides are TGCAGTGCTAGAGTTTGGACCGAAAGGACAGATACGCAGTATTTT. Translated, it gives CSARVWTERTDTQYF.

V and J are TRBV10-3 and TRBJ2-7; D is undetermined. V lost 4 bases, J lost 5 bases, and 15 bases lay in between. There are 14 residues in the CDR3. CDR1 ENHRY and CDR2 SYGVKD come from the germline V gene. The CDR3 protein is CAISVTPRSNEQYF. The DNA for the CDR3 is TGTGCCATCAGTGTGACACCGCGCTCTAACGAGCAGTACTTC.

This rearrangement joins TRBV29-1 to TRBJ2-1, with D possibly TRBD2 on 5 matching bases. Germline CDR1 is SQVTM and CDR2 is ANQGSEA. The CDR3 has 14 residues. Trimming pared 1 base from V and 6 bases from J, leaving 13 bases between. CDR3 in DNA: TGCAGCGTTGAAGTGGGAGCCGTGGGCAATGAGCAGTTCTTC. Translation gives CSVEVGAVGNEQFF.

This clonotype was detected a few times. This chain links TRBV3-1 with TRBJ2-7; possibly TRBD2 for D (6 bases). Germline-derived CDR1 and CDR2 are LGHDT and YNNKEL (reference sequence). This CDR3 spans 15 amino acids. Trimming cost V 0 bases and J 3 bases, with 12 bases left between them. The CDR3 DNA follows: TGTGCCAGCAGCCAAGATCCTAGCGCGGGCTACGAGCAGTACTTC. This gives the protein CASSQDPSAGYEQYF.

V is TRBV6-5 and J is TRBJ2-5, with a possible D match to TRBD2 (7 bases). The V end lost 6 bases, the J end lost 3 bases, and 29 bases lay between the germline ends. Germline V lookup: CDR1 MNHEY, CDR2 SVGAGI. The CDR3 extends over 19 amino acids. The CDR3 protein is CASSPPGGSWVVRKETQYF. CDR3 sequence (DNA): TGTGCCAGCAGCCCCCCGGGGGGCTCGTGGGTGGTGAGGAAAGAGACCCAGTACTTC.

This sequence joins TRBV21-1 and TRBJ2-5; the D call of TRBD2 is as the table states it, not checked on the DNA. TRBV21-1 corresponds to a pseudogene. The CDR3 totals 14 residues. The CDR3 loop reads CAIAQVADQETQYF. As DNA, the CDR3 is TGTGCCATCGCCCAGGTAGCGGATCAAGAGACCCAGTACTTC.

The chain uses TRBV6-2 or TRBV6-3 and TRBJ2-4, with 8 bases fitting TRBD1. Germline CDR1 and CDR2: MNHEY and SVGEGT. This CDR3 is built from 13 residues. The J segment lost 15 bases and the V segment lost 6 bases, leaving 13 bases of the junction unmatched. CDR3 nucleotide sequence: TGTGCCAGCAGACCCGTGACAGGGGTTGAGCGGTACTTC. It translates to CASRPVTGVERYF.

As DNA, the CDR3 is TGTGCCAGCAGCGCAACTAGCGGACGAAACAATGAGCAGTTCTTC. Translating gives CASSATSGRNNEQFF. The chain has TRBV9 and TRBJ2-1; 8 bases line up with TRBD2. CDR3 length equals 15 residues. The J segment lost 5 bases and the V segment lost 3 bases, leaving 7 bases of the junction unmatched. CDR1 and CDR2 (germline): SGDLS, YYNGEE.

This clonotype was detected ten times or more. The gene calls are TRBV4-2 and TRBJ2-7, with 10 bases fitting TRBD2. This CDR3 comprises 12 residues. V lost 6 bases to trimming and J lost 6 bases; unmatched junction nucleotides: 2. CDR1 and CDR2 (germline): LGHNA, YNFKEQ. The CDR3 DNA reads TGTGCCAGCAGGACTAGCGGGTCCGAGCAGTACTTC. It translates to CASRTSGSEQYF.

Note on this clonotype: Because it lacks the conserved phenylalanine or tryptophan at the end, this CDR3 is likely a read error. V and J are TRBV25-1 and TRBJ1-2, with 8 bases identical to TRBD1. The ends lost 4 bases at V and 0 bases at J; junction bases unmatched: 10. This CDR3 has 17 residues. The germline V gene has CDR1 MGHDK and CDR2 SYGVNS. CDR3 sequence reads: CASSVNLGQESNYGYTL. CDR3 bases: TGTGCCAGCAGTGTTAACTTGGGACAGGAGTCTAACTATGGCTACACCCTC.

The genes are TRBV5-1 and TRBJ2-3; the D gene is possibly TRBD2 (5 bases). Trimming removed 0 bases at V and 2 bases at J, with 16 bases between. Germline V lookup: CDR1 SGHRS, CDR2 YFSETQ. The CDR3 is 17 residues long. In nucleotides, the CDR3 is TGCGCCAGCAGCTTGGAATTCGGGAAGGGATCCACAGATACGCAGTATTTT. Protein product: CASSLEFGKGSTDTQYF.

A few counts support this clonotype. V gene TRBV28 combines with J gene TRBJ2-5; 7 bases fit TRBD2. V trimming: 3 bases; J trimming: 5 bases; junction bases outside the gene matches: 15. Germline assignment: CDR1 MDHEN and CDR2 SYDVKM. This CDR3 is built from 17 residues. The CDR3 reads CASSFWDSAGRQETQYF. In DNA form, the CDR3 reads TGTGCCAGCAGTTTTTGGGATTCAGCGGGAAGGCAGGAGACCCAGTACTTC.